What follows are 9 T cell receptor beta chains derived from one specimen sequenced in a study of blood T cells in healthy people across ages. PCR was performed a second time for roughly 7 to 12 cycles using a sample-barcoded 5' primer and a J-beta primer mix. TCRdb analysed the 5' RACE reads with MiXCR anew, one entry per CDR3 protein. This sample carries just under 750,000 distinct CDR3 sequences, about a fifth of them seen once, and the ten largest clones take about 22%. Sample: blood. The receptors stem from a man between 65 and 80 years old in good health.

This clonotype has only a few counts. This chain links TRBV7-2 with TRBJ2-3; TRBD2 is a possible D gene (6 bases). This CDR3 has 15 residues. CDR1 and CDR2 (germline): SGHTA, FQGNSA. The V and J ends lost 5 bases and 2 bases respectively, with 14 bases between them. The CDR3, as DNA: TGTGCCAGCAGCAACGCTGGGGGGAACACAGATACGCAGTATTTT. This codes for CASSNAGGNTDTQYF.

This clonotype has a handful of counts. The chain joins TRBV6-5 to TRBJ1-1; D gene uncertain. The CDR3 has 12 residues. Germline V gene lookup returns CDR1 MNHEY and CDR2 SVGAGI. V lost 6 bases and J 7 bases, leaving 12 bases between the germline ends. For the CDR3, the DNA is TGTGCCAGCAGAAAAACTGAGGGTGAAGCTTTCTTT. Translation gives CASRKTEGEAFF.

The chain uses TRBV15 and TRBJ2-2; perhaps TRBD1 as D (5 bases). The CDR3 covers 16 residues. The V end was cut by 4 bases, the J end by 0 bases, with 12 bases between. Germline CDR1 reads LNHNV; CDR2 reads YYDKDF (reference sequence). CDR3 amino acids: CATSTPRASNTGELFF. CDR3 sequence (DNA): TGTGCCACCAGCACCCCCAGGGCCTCGAACACCGGGGAGCTGTTTTTT.

The CDR3 region has the DNA TGTGCCAGCAGCTTAGATCGGGTGGGCGGGAGCAATCAGCCCCAGCATTTT. Translated, it gives CASSLDRVGGSNQPQHF. V is TRBV11-2 and J is TRBJ1-5; D unresolved. Germline loops: CDR1 SGHAT, CDR2 FQNNGV. Trimming cost V 0 bases and J 1 base, with 13 bases left between them. The CDR3 runs 17 residues.

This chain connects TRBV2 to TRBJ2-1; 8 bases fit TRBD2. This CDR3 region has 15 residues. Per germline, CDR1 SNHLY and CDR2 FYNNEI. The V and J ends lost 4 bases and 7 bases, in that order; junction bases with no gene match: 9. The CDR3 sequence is CASSVDGGALNEQFF. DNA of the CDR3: TGTGCCAGCAGTGTCGACGGGGGGGCCCTAAATGAGCAGTTCTTC.

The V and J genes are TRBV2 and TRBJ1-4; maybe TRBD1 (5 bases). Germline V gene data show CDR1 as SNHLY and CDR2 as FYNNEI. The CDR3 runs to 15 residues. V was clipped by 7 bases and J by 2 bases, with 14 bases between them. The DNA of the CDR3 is TGTGCCAGCAAGCAGGGAAGGATGACTAATGAAAAACTGTTTTTT. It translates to CASKQGRMTNEKLFF.

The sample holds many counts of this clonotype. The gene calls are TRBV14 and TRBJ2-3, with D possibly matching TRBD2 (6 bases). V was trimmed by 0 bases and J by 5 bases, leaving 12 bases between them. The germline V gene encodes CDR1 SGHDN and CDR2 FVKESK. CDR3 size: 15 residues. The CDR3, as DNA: TGTGCCAGCAGCCAAGATCGGGGAGGTAGAGATACGCAGTATTTT. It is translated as CASSQDRGGRDTQYF. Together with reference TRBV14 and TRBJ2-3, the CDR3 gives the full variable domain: EAGVTQFPSHSVIEKGQTVTLRCDPISGHDNLYWYRRVMGKEIKFLLHFVKESKQDESGMPNNRFLAERTGGTYSTLKVQPAELEDSGVYFCASSQDRGGRDTQYFGPGTRLTVL.

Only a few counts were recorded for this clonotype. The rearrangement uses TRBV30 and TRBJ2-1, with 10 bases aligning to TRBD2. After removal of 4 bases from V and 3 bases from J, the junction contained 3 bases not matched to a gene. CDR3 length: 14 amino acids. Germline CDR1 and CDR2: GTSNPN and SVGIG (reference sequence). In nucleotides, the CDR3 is TGTGCCTGGACGGCTAGCGGGAGCTACAATGAGCAGTTCTTC. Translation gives CAWTASGSYNEQFF.

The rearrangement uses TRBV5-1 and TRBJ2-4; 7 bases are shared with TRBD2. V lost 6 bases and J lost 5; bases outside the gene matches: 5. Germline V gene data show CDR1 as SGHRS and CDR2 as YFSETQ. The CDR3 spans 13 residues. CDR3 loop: CASKGTNENIQYF. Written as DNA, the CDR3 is TGCGCCAGCAAAGGGACTAATGAAAACATTCAGTACTTC.